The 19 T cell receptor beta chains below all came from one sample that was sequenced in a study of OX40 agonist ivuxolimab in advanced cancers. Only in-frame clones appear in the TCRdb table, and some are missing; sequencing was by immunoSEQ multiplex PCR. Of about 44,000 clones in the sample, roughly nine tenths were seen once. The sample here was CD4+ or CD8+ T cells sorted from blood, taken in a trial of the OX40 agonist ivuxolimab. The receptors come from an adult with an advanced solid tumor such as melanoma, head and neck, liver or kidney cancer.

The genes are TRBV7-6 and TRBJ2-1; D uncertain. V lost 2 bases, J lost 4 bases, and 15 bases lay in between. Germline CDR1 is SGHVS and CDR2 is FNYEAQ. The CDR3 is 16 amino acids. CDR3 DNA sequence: TGTGCCAGCAGCTTACAAGGGATAGGGTCTTACAATGAGCAGTTCTTC. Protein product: CASSLQGIGSYNEQFF.

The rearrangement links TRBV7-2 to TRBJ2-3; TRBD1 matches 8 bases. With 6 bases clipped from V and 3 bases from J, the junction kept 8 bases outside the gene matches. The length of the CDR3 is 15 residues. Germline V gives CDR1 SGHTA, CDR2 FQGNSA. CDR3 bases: TGTGCCAGCAGTACCGAGACAGGGGCGACAGATACGCAGTATTTT. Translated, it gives CASSTETGATDTQYF.

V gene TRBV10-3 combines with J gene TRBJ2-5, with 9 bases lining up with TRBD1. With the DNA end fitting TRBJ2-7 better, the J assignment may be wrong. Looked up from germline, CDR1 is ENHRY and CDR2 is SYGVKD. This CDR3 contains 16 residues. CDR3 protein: CAISQGMGTGSYEQYF. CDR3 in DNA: TGTGCCATCAGCCAGGGGATGGGGACAGGGAGCTACGAGCAGTACTTC.

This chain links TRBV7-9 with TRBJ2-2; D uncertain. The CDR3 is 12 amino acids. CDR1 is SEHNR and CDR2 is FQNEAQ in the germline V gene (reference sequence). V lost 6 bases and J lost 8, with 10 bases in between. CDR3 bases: TGTGCCAGCAGTCGGCCGCAAGGGGAGCTGTTTTTT. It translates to CASSRPQGELFF.

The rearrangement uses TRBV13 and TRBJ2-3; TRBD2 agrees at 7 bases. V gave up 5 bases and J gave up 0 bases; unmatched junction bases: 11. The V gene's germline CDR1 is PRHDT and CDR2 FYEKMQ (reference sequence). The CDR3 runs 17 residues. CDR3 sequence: CASSPASIAGSTDTQYF. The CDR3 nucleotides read TGTGCCAGCAGCCCCGCCAGCATAGCGGGTAGCACAGATACGCAGTATTTT.

This chain's CDR3 is CASSEMRGTDTQYF. CDR3 coding DNA: TGTGCCAGCAGTGAAATGAGAGGCACAGATACGCAGTATTTT. The chain uses TRBV25-1 and TRBJ2-3; D unclear. CDR3 length: 14 amino acids. Germline V gene lookup returns CDR1 MGHDK and CDR2 SYGVNS. V dropped 2 bases and J dropped 1 base, with 7 bases sitting between them.

This CDR3 is CASSFMTGTYEQYF. The CDR3, as DNA: TGTGCCAGCAGCTTTATGACTGGGACCTACGAGCAGTACTTC. The chain joins TRBV11-2 to TRBJ2-7, with D hard to call. With 3 bases removed from V and 2 bases from J, the gap between germline ends came to 11 bases. CDR3 length: 14 amino acids. Per the germline V gene, CDR1 is SGHAT and CDR2 is FQNNGV. The whole variable domain, remainder taken from reference TRBV11-2 and TRBJ2-7, is EAGVAQSPRYKIIEKRQSVAFWCNPISGHATLYWYQQILGQGPKLLIQFQNNGVVDDSQLPKDRFSAERLKGVDSTLKIQPAKLEDSAVYLCASSFMTGTYEQYFGPGTRLTVT.

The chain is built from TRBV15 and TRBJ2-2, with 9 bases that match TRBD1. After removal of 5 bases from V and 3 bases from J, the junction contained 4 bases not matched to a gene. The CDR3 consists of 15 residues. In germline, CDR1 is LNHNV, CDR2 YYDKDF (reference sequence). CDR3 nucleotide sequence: TGTGCCACCAGCGTTTGGGACAGGGACACCGGGGAGCTGTTTTTT. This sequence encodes CATSVWDRDTGELFF.

The CDR3, as DNA: TGCGCCAGCAGCCAGACTAGCTGGAGTGGAGATACGCAGTATTTT. It specifies CASSQTSWSGDTQYF. The V gene is TRBV4-3, the J gene TRBJ2-3; 7 positions match TRBD2. Per germline, CDR1 LGHNA and CDR2 YSLEER. Losses at the gene ends were 3 bases for V and 5 bases for J; bases not matched to a gene: 8. The CDR3 length is 15 residues.

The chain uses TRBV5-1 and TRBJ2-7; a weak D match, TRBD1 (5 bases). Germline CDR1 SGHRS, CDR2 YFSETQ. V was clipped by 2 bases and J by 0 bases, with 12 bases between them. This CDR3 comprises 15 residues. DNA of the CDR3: TGCGCCAGCAGCTTAGGGGTTTTCAGCTCCTACGAGCAGTACTTC. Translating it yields CASSLGVFSSYEQYF.

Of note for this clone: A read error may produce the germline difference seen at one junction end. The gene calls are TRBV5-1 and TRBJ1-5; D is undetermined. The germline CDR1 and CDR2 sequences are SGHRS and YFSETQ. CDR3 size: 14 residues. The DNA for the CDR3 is TGCGCCAGCACCTTGGGGTATAGCAATCAGCCCCAGCATTTT. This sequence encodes CASTLGYSNQPQHF.

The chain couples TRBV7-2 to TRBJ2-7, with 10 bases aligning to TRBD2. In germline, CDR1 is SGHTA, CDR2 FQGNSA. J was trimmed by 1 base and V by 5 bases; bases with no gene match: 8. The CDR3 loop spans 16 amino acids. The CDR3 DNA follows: TGTGCCAGCAGCCTCACAGCGGGAGGGATGTCCTACGAGCAGTACTTC. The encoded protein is CASSLTAGGMSYEQYF.

The CDR3 loop reads CASSYSGGQETQYF. CDR3 sequence (DNA): TGTGCCAGTAGTTACTCAGGGGGCCAAGAGACCCAGTACTTC. The chain recombines TRBV19 with TRBJ2-5; the match to TRBD1 covers 7 bases. The CDR3 consists of 14 residues. Losses at the gene ends were 5 bases for V and 1 base for J; bases not matched to a gene: 4. The germline gives CDR1 LNHDA, CDR2 SQIVND (reference sequence).

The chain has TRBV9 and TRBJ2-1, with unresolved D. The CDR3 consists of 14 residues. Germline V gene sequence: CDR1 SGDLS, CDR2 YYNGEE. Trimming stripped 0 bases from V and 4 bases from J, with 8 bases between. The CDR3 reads CASSVESRYNEQFF. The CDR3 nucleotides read TGTGCCAGCAGCGTAGAGTCCAGATACAATGAGCAGTTCTTC.

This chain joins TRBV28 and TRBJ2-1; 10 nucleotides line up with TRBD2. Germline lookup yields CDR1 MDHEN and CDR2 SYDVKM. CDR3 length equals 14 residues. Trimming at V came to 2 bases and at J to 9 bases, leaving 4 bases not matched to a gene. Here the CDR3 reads CASSLTPSGGEQFF. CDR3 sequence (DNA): TGTGCCAGCAGTTTAACCCCTAGCGGGGGTGAGCAGTTCTTC.

CDR3 amino acids: CASSFGETQYF. The CDR3 DNA sequence: TGTGCCAGCAGCTTTGGTGAGACCCAGTACTTC. This rearrangement joins TRBV7-9 to TRBJ2-5, with no clear D. The germline V gene encodes CDR1 SEHNR and CDR2 FQNEAQ (reference sequence). V was clipped by 3 bases and J by 5 bases, with 4 bases between them. This CDR3 spans 11 amino acids. The whole variable domain, remainder taken from reference TRBV7-9 and TRBJ2-5, is DTGVSQNPRHKITKRGQNVTFRCDPISEHNRLYWYRQTLGQGPEFLTYFQNEAQLEKSRLLSDRFSAERPKGSFSTLEIQRTEQGDSAMYLCASSFGETQYFGPGTRLLVL.

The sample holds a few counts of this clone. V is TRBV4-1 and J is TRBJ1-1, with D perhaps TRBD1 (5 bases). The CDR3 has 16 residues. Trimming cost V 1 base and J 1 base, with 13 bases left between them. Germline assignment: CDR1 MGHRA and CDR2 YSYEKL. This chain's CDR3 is CASSQGGTQGNTEAFF. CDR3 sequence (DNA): TGCGCCAGCAGCCAAGGAGGGACTCAGGGGAACACTGAAGCTTTCTTT.

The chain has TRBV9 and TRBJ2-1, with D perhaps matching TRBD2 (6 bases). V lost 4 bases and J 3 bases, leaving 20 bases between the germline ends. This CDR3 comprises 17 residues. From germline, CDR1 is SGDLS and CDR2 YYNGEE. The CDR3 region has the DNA TGTGCCAGCAGCCCCGGAGATGGCGGGAAAAACTACAATGAGCAGTTCTTC. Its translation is CASSPGDGGKNYNEQFF.

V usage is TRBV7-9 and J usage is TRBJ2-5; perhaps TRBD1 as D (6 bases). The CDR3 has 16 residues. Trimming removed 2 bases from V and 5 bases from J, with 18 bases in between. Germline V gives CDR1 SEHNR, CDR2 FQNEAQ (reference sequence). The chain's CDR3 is CASSLLSGKGGETQYF. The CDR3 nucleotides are TGTGCCAGCAGCTTATTGTCCGGGAAAGGGGGTGAGACCCAGTACTTC.